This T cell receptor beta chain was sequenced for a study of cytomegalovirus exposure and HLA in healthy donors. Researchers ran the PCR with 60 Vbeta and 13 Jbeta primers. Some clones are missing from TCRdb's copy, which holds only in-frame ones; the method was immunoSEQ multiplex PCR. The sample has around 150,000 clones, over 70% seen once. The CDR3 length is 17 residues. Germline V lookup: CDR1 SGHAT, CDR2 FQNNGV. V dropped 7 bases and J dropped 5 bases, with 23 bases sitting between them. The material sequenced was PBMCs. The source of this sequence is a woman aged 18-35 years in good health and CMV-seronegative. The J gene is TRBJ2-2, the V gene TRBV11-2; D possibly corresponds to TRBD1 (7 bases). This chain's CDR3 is CASTKGGTAIYTGELFF. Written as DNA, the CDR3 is TGTGCCAGCACAAAAGGGGGGACAGCGATTTATACCGGGGAGCTGTTTTTT. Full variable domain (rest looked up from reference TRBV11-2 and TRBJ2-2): EAGVAQSPRYKIIEKRQSVAFWCNPISGHATLYWYQQILGQGPKLLIQFQNNGVVDDSQLPKDRFSAERLKGVDSTLKIQPAKLEDSAVYLCASTKGGTAIYTGELFFGEGSRLTVL.